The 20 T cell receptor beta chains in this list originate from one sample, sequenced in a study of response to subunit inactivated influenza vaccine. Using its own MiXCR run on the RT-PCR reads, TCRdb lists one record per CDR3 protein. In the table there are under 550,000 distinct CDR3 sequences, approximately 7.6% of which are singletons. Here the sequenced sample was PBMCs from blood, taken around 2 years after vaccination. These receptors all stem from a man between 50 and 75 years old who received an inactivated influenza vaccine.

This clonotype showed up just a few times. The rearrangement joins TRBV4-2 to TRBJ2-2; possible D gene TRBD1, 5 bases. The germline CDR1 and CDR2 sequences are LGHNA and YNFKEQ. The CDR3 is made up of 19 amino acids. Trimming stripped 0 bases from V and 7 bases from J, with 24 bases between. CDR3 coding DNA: TGTGCCAGCAGCCAAGACCTGGTTGAGACAGATCGATTCCTCGGGGAGCTGTTTTTT. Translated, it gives CASSQDLVETDRFLGELFF.

CDR3 sequence (DNA): TGTGCCAGCAGCGTAGATTTAAGCGGGAAATCAGATACGCAGTATTTT. Protein product: CASSVDLSGKSDTQYF. This chain uses TRBV9 with TRBJ2-3; 7 bases align to TRBD2. V lost 0 bases, J lost 4 bases, and 8 bases stayed unmatched. CDR3 length: 16 residues. The V gene's germline CDR1 is SGDLS and CDR2 YYNGEE.

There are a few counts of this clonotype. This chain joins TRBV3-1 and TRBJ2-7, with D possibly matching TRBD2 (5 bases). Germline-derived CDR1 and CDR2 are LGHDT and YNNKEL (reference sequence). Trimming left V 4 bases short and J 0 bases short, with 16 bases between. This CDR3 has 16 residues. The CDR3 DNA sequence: TGTGCCAGCAGCCCAAACCGAAAGCGGTTCTCCTACGAGCAGTACTTC. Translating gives CASSPNRKRFSYEQYF.

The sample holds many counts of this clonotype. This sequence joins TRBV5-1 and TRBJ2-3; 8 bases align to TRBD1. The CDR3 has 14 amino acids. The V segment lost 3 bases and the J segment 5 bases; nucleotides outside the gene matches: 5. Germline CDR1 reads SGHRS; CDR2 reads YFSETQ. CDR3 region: CASSSRQGKDTQYF. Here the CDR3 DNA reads TGCGCCAGCAGCTCAAGACAGGGGAAAGATACGCAGTATTTT.

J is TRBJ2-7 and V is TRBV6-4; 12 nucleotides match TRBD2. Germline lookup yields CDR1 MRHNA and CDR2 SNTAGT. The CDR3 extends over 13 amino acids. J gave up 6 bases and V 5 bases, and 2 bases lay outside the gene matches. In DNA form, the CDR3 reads TGTGCCAGCAGTCGACTAGCGGGAGCCGAGCAGTACTTC. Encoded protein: CASSRLAGAEQYF.

The DNA of the CDR3 is TGTGCCAGCAGCTCGGAGGGGGCAGCTCCGGGCTACACCTTC. Translating gives CASSSEGAAPGYTF. This chain links TRBV5-6 with TRBJ1-2; 7 bases agree with TRBD1. The CDR3 loop spans 14 amino acids. From germline, CDR1 is SGHDT and CDR2 YYEEEE. The ends lost 3 bases at V and 8 bases at J; junction bases unmatched: 10.

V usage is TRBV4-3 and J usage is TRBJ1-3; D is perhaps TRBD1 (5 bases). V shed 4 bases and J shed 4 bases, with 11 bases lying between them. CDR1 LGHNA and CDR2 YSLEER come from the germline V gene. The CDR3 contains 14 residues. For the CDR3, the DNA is TGCGCCAGCAGCCCGGGACTGCGCGGAAACACCATATATTTT. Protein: CASSPGLRGNTIYF.

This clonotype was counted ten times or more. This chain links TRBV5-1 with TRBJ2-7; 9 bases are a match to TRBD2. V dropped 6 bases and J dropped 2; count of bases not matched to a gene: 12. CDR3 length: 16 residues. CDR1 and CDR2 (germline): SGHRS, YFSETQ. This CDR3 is CASKATSGLRAYEQYF. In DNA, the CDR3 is TGCGCCAGCAAGGCGACTAGCGGCCTCCGTGCCTACGAGCAGTACTTC.

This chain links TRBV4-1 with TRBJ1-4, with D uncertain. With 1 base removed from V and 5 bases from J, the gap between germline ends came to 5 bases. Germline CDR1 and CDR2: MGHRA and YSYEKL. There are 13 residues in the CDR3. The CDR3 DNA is TGCGCCAGCAGCCAAGCAGTGAATGAAAAACTGTTTTTT. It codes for CASSQAVNEKLFF.

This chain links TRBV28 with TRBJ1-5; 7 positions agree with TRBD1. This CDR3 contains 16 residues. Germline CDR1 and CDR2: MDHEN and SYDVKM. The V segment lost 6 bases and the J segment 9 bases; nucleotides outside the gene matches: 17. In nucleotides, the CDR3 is TGTGCCAGCAGGACTCCAGGGGGGGCGGCGACAGGGCCCCAGCATTTT. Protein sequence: CASRTPGGAATGPQHF.

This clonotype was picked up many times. CDR3: CASSETRGSSYEQYF. CDR3 DNA sequence: TGTGCCAGCAGTGAGACCCGCGGTAGCTCCTACGAGCAGTACTTC. The J gene is TRBJ2-7, the V gene TRBV2, with no clear D. The CDR3 runs to 15 residues. CDR1 SNHLY and CDR2 FYNNEI come from the germline V gene. The V and J ends lost 3 bases and 0 bases respectively, with 12 bases between them. Filled out from reference TRBV2 and TRBJ2-7, the complete variable domain reads EPEVTQTPSHQVTQMGQEVILRCVPISNHLYFYWYRQILGQKVEFLVSFYNNEISEKSEIFDDQFSVERPDGSNFTLKIRSTKLEDSAMYFCASSETRGSSYEQYFGPGTRLTVT.

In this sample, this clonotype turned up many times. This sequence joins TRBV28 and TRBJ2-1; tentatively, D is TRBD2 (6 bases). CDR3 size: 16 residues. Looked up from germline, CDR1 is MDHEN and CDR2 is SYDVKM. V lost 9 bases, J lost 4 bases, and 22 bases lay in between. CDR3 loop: CASKTIRGAAYNEQFF. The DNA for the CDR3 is TGTGCCAGTAAAACCATCCGCGGGGCGGCTTACAATGAGCAGTTCTTC. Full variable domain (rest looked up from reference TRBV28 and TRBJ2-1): DVKVTQSSRYLVKRTGEKVFLECVQDMDHENMFWYRQDPGLGLRLIYFSYDVKMKEKGDIPEGYSVSREKKERFSLILESASTNQTSMYLCASKTIRGAAYNEQFFGPGTRLTVL.

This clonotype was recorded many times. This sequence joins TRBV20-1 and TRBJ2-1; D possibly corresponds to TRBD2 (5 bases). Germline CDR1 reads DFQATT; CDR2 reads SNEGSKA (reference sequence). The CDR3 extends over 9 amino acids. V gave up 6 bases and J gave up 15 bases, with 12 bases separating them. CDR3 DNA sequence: TGCAGTGCCCCAGGACTCCTGTTCTTC. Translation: CSAPGLLFF.

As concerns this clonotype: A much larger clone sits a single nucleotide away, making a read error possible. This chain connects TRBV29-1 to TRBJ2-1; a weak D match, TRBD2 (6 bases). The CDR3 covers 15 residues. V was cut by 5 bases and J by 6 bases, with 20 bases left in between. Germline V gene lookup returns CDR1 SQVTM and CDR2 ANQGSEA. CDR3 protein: CSVKVGSRPSNEQFF. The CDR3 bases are TGCAGCGTTAAAGTCGGGAGCCGGCCGTCCAATGAGCAGTTCTTC.

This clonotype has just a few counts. CDR3 nucleotides: TGTGCCACCAGTGATTCGGGGGATCCCACAGATACGCAGTATTTT. As protein: CATSDSGDPTDTQYF. The J gene is TRBJ2-3, the V gene TRBV24-1; perhaps TRBD2 as D (6 bases). Looked up from germline, CDR1 is KGHDR and CDR2 is SFDVKD. V was cut by 2 bases and J by 2 bases, with 10 bases left in between. The CDR3 contains 15 residues.

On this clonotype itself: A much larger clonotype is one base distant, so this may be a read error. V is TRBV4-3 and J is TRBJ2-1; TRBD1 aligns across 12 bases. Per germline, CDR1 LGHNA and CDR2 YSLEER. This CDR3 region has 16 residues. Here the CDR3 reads CASSPGTGGSYNEQLF. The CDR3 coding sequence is TGCGCCAGCAGCCCAGGGACAGGGGGCTCCTACAATGAGCAGCTCTTC.

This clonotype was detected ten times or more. This CDR3 reads CASSYLGSYEQYF. In DNA, the CDR3 is TGTGCCAGCAGTTACTTAGGCTCCTACGAGCAGTACTTC. V usage is TRBV6-2 or TRBV6-3 and J usage is TRBJ2-7; no reliable D call. Germline V lookup: CDR1 MNHEY, CDR2 SVGEGT. The V gene lost 1 base and the J gene lost 0 bases, with 4 bases spanning the gap. CDR3 size: 13 residues.

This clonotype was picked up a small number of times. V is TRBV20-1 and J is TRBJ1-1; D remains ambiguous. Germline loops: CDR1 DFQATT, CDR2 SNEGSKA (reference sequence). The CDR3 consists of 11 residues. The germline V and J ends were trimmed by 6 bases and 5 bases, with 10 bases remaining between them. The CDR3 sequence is CSAIPPTEAFF. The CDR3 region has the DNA TGCAGTGCCATCCCCCCGACTGAAGCTTTCTTT.

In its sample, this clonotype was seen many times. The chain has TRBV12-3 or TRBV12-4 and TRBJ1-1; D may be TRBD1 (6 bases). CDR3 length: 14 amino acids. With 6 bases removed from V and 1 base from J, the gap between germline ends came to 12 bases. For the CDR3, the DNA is TGTGCCAGCAGCCAACAGGGAGGGAACACTGAAGCTTTCTTT. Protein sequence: CASSQQGGNTEAFF.

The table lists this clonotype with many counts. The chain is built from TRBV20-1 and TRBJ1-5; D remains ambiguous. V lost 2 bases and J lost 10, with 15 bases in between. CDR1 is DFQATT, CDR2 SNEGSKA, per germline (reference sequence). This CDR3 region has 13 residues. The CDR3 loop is CSARQSPGFPQHF. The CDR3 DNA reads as TGCAGTGCTAGACAGTCTCCGGGATTCCCCCAGCATTTT.